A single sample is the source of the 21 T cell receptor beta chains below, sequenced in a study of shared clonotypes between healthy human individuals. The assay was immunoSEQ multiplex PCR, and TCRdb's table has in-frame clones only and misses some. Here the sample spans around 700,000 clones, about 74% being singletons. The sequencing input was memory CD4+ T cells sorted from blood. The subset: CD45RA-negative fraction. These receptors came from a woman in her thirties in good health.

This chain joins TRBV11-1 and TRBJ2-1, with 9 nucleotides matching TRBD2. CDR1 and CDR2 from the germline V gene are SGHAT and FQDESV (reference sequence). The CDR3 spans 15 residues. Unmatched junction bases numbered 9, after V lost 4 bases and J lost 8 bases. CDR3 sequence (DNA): TGTGCCAGCAGCTCCCCCCCTAGCGGGATTTATGAGCAGTTCTTC. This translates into CASSSPPSGIYEQFF. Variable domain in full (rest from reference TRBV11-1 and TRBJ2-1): EAEVAQSPRYKITEKSQAVAFWCDPISGHATLYWYRQILGQGPELLVQFQDESVVDDSQLPKDRFSAERLKGVDSTLKIQPAELGDSAMYLCASSSPPSGIYEQFFGPGTRLTVL.

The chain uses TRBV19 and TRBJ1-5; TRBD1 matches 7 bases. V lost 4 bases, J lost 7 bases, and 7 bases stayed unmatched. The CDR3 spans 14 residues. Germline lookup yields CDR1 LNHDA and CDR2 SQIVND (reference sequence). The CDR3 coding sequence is TGTGCCAGTAGTACGCGACAGGGAAGACAGCCCCAGCATTTT. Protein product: CASSTRQGRQPQHF. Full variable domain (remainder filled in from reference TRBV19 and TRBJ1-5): DGGITQSPKYLFRKEGQNVTLSCEQNLNHDAMYWYRQDPGQGLRLIYYSQIVNDFQKGDIAEGYSVSREKKESFPLTVTSAQKNPTAFYLCASSTRQGRQPQHFGDGTRLSIL.

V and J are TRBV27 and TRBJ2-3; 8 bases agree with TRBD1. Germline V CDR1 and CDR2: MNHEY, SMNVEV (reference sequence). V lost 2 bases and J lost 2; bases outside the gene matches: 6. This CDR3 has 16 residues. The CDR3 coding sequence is TGTGCCAGCAGTTTAGGACAGGGAGGTATCACAGATACGCAGTATTTT. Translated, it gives CASSLGQGGITDTQYF.

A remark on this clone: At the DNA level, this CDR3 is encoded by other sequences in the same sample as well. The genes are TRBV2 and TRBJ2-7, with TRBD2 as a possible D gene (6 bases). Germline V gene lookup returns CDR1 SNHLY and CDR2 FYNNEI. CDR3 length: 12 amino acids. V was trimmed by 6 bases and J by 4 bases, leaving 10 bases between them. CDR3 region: CASSRGSYEQYF. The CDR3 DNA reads TGTGCCAGCAGCCGGGGGAGTTACGAGCAGTACTTC. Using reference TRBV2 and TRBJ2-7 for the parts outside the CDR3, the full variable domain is EPEVTQTPSHQVTQMGQEVILRCVPISNHLYFYWYRQILGQKVEFLVSFYNNEISEKSEIFDDQFSVERPDGSNFTLKIRSTKLEDSAMYFCASSRGSYEQYFGPGTRLTVT.

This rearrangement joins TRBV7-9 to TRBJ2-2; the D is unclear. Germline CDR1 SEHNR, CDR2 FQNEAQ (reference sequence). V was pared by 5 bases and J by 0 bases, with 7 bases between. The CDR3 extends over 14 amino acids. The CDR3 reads CASSGDANTGELFF. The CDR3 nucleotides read TGTGCCAGCAGCGGAGACGCGAACACCGGGGAGCTGTTTTTT.

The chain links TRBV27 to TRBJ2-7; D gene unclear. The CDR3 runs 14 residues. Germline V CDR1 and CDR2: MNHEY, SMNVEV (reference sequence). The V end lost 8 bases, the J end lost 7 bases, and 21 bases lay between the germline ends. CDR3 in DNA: TGTGCCAGCGGCCAAGTAAACAGACCATGGGAGCAGTACTTC. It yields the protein CASGQVNRPWEQYF.

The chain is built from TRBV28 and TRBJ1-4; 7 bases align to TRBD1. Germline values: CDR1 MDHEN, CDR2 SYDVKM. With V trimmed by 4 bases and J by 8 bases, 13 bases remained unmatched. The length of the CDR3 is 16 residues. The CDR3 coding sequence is TGTGCCAGCAGTTATCGGGGCAGGGGGACAAGCGAAAAACTGTTTTTT. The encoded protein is CASSYRGRGTSEKLFF.

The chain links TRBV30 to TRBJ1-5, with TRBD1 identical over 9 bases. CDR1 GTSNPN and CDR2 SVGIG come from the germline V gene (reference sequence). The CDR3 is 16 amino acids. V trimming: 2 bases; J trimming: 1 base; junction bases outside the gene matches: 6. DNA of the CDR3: TGTGCCTGGAGTACACAGGGGGCGCCGAGCAATCAGCCCCAGCATTTT. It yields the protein CAWSTQGAPSNQPQHF.

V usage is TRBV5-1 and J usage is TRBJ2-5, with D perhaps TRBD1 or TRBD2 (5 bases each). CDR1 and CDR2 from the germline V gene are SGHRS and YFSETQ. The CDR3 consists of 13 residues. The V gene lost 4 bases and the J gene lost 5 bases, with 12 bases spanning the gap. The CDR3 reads CASSLGREETQYF. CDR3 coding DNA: TGCGCCAGCAGCCTGGGACGTGAGGAGACCCAGTACTTC.

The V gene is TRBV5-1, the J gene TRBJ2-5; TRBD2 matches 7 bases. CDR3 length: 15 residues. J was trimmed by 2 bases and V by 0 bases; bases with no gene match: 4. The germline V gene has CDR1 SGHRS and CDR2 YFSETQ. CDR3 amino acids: CASSLGAGEQETQYF. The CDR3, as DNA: TGCGCCAGCAGCTTGGGTGCGGGAGAACAAGAGACCCAGTACTTC. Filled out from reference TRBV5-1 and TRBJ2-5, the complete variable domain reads KAGVTQTPRYLIKTRGQQVTLSCSPISGHRSVSWYQQTPGQGLQFLFEYFSETQRNKGNFPGRFSGRQFSNSRSEMNVSTLELGDSALYLCASSLGAGEQETQYFGPGTRLLVL.

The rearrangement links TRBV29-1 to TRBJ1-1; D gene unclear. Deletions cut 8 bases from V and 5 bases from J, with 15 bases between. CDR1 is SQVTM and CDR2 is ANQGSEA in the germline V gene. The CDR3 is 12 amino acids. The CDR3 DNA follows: TGCAGCACCTCCAGGACGGGGACTGAAGCTTTCTTT. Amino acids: CSTSRTGTEAFF.

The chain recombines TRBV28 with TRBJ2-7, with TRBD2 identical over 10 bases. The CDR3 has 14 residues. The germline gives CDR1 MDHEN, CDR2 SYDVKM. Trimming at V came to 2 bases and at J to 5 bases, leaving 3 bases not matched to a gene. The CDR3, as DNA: TGTGCCAGCAGTTTACTAGCGGGAGTTAACGAGCAGTACTTC. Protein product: CASSLLAGVNEQYF.

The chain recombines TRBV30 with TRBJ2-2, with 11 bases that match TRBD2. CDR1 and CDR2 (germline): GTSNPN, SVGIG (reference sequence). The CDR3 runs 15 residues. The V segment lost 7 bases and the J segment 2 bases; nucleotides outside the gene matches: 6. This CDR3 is CASLSGRANTGELFF. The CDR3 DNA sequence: TGTGCCTCCCTTAGCGGGAGGGCAAACACCGGGGAGCTGTTTTTT.

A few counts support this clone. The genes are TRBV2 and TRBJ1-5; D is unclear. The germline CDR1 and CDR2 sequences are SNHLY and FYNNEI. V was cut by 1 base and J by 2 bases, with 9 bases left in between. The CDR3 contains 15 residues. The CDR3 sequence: CASSEDPPGNQPQHF. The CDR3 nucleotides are TGTGCCAGCAGTGAAGACCCCCCGGGCAATCAGCCCCAGCATTTT.

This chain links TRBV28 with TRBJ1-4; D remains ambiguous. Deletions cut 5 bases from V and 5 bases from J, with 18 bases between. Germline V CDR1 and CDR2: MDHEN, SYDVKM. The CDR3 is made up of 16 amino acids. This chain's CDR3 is CASSDPWGTQNEKLFF. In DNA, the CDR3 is TGTGCCAGCAGTGACCCATGGGGTACCCAAAATGAAAAACTGTTTTTT.

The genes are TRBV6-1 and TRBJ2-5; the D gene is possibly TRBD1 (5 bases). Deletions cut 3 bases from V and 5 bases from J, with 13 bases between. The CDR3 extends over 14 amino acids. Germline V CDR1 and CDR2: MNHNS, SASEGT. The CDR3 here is CASSDPPRVETQYF. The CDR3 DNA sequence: TGTGCCAGCAGTGACCCCCCCAGGGTTGAGACCCAGTACTTC.

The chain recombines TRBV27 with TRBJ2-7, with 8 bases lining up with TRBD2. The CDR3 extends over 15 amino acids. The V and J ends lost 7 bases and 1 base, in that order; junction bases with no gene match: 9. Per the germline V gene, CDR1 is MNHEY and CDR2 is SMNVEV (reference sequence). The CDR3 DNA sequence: TGTGCCAGCACCGGCTCTAGCGGGCTGTCCTACGAGCAGTACTTC. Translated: CASTGSSGLSYEQYF.

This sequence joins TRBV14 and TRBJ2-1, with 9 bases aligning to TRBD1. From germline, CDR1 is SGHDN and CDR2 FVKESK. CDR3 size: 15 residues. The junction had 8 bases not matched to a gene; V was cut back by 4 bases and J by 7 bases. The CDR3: CASSLWTGAWNEQFF. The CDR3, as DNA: TGTGCCAGCAGCCTTTGGACAGGGGCCTGGAATGAGCAGTTCTTC.

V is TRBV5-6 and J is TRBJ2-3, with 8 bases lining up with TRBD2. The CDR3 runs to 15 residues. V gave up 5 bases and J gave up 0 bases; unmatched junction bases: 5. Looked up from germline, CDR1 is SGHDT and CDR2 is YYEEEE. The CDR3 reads CASRLAGLSTDTQYF. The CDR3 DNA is TGTGCCAGCAGGTTAGCGGGACTGAGCACAGATACGCAGTATTTT.

The CDR3 DNA is TGTGCCAGCAGTGGGGTTGAGATCACAGATACGCAGTATTTT. It is translated as CASSGVEITDTQYF. The chain is built from TRBV28 and TRBJ2-3; D gene unclear. This CDR3 has 14 amino acids. The V gene's germline CDR1 is MDHEN and CDR2 SYDVKM. Deletions cut 5 bases from V and 2 bases from J, with 11 bases between.

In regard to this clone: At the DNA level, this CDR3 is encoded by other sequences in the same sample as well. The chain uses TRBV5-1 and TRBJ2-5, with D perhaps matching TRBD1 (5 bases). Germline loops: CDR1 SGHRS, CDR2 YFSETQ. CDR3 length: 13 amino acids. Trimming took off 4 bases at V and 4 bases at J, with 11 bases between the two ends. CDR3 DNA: TGCGCCAGCAGCACAGGACATGGAGAGACCCAGTACTTC. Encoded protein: CASSTGHGETQYF. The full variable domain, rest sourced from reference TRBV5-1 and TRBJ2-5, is KAGVTQTPRYLIKTRGQQVTLSCSPISGHRSVSWYQQTPGQGLQFLFEYFSETQRNKGNFPGRFSGRQFSNSRSEMNVSTLELGDSALYLCASSTGHGETQYFGPGTRLLVL.